The clone carrying this T cell receptor beta chain was seen ten or more times. Its antigen is still unknown. Universal primer sites and UMIs were introduced during 5'RACE template-switching synthesis of TCR cDNA. TCRdb reprocessed the 5' RACE reads via MiXCR and lists one record per CDR3 protein. This table holds 250,000 to 350,000 distinct CDR3 sequences, around 4.5% found once. These data originate in a study of T cells after yellow fever vaccination. With 6 bases removed from V and 5 bases from J, the gap between germline ends came to 11 bases. Germline CDR1 MNHEY, CDR2 SVGEGT. This CDR3 contains 13 residues. Points from the study as a whole: Repertoires sorted by FACS could include abundant clonotypes that are contaminants from the bulk population. Post-booster repertoires contained most primary-vaccination clones again (about 95% CD4, roughly 90% CD8).

The clonotype originates from a man younger than 30 who received the YFV17D yellow fever vaccine. This specimen consisted of PBMCs, obtained 15 days after the yellow fever booster vaccination. The rearrangement uses TRBV6-2 or TRBV6-3 and TRBJ1-5, with D uncertain. The CDR3 bases are TGTGCCAGCAGCGCGACTACCTATCAGCCCCAGCATTTT. It is translated as CASSATTYQPQHF.